This TCR beta chain comes out of a study of post-analysis software for immune sequencing data. Study-level points and caveats: Clustering by F measure revealed strong co-clustering among samples prepared together in one batch. Patients had higher frequencies than controls of about five TRBV segments, including TRBV5-6, TRBV5-1 and TRBV20-1. Significantly lower normalized Chao1 diversity was found in patients with multiple sclerosis relative to controls.

The authors incorporated unique molecular identifiers into the TCR beta cDNA libraries. Input populations of roughly 0.85 to 11 million T cells gave rise to 500,000 to 600,000 cDNA molecules. MiXCR, applied by TCRdb to the PCR reads, yields one record per CDR3 protein. The sample holds about 800,000 distinct CDR3 sequences, less than 35% seen once. Germline V gene sequence: CDR1 SEHNR, CDR2 FQNEAQ (reference sequence). V lost 3 bases to trimming and J lost 3 bases; unmatched junction nucleotides: 3. The CDR3 sequence is 14 residues long. In regard to this clonotype: Its antigen remains unidentified.

Sequencing was carried out using blood. The rearrangement joins TRBV7-9 to TRBJ1-1; 8 bases match TRBD1. The source is a girl aged 10 to 17 with multiple sclerosis. CDR3 sequence reads: CASSFLQGDTEAFF. As DNA, the CDR3 is TGTGCCAGCAGCTTTTTACAGGGGGACACTGAAGCTTTCTTT.